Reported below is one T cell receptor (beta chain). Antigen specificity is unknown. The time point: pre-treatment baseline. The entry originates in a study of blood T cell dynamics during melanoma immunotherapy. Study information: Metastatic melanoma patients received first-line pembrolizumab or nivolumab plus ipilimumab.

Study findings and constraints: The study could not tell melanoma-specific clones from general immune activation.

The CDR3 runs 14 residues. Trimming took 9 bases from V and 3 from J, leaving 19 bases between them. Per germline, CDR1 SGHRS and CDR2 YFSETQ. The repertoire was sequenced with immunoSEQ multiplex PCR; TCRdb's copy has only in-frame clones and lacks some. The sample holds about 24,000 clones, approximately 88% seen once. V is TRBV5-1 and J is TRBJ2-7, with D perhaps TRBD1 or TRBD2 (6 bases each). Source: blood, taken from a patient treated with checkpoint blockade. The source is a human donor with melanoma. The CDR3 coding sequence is TGCGCCAAGCCGGGACGGGGGCTAAGCTACGAGCAGTACTTC. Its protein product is CAKPGRGLSYEQYF.